Sequencing of this T cell receptor (beta chain) was carried out in a study of identical twins. Study findings and constraints: Beta out-of-frame sequences showed weaker excess twin sharing. The abundant beta clonotypes from cord blood had fewer insertions, and memory repertoires had none of this.

Per germline, CDR1 MGHRA and CDR2 YSYEKL. Trimming removed 1 base from V and 18 bases from J, with 13 bases in between. The CDR3 sequence is 12 residues long. In the case of this clonotype: Antigen: not known.

TCRdb reprocessed the 5' RACE reads with MiXCR, giving one entry per CDR3 protein. This table has approximately 530,000 distinct CDR3 sequences, 20% to 25% appearing once. Separately, the same data were catalogued under a study of yellow fever vaccine responses in identical twins. From that report: Reportedly, the response of twins' T cells to the vaccine seemed partly convergent, partly personalized.

This TCR was recovered from a woman under 30 in good health. Sequenced material: CD4+ T cells sorted from blood. This rearrangement joins TRBV4-1 to TRBJ1-6; D gene unclear. The CDR3 reads CASSQVGKPTHF. The CDR3 bases are TGCGCCAGCAGCCAAGTGGGCAAGCCGACCCACTTT.